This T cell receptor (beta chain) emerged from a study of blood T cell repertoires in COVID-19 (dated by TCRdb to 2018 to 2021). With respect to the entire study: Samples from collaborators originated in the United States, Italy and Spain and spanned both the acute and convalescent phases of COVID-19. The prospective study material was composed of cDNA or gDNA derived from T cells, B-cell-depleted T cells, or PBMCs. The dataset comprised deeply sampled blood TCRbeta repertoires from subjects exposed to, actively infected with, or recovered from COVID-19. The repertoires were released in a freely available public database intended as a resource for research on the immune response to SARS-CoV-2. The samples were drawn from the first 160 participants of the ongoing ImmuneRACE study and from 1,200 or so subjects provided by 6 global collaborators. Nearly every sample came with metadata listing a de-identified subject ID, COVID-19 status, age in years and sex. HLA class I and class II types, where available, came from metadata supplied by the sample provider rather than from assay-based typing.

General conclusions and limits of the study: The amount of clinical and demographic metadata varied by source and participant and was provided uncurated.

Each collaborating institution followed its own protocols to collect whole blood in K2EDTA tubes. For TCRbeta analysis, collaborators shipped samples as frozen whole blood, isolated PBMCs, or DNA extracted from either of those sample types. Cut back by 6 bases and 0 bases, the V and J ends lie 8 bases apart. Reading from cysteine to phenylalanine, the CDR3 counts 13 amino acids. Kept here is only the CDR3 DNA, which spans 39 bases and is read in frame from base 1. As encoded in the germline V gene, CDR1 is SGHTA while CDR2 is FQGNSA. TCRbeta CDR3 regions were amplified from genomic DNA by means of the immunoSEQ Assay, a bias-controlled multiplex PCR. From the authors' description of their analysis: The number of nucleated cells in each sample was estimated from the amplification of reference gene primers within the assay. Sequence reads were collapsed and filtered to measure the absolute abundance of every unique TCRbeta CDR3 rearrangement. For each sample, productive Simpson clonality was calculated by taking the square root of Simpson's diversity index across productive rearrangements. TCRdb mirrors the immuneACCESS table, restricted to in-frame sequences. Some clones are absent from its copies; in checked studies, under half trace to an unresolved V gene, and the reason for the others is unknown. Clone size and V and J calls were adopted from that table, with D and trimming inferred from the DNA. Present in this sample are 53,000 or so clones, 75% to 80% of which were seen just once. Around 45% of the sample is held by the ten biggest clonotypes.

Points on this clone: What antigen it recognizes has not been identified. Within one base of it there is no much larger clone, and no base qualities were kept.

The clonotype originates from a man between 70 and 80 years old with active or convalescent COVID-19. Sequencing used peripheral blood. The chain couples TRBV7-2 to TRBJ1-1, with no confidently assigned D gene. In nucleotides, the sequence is TGTGCCAGCAGACGGGAAATGAACACTGAAGCTTTCTTT. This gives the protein CASRREMNTEAFF.